Listed here are 20 T cell receptor beta chains from one sample, sequenced in a study of blood T cell repertoires in COVID-19. TCRdb keeps only in-frame clones here, not all; method: immunoSEQ multiplex PCR. The data show fewer than 55,000 clones, around 82% seen once. The sample consisted of peripheral blood. Receptor source: a woman between 55 and 75 years old with acute or convalescent COVID-19.

The genes are TRBV7-2 and TRBJ1-1, with D perhaps matching TRBD1 (5 bases). The CDR3 consists of 14 residues. The V gene lost 7 bases and the J gene lost 4 bases, with 16 bases spanning the gap. Germline V lookup: CDR1 SGHTA, CDR2 FQGNSA. CDR3 residues: CASTLNPGVTEAFF. DNA of the CDR3: TGTGCCAGCACCTTGAACCCGGGGGTCACTGAAGCTTTCTTT. Supplemented by reference TRBV7-2 and TRBJ1-1, the full variable domain reads GAGVSQSPSNKVTEKGKDVELRCDPISGHTALYWYRQSLGQGLEFLIYFQGNSAPDKSGLPSDRFSAERTGGSVSTLTIQRTQQEDSAVYLCASTLNPGVTEAFFGQGTRLTVV.

J is TRBJ1-5 and V is TRBV6-1, with D hard to call. V was clipped by 2 bases and J by 0 bases, with 8 bases between them. This CDR3 is built from 15 residues. Germline V CDR1 and CDR2: MNHNS, SASEGT. The CDR3 bases are TGTGCCAGCAGTGAACAGGATAATAGCAATCAGCCCCAGCATTTT. Translation gives CASSEQDNSNQPQHF.

V is TRBV6-5 and J is TRBJ2-2; D gene unclear. There are 14 residues in the CDR3. Trimming removed 6 bases from V and 7 bases from J, with 15 bases in between. The germline V gene has CDR1 MNHEY and CDR2 SVGAGI. CDR3 in DNA: TGTGCCAGCAGCCCCATGAGATCGGGCGGGGAGCTGTTTTTT. This encodes CASSPMRSGGELFF.

The chain employs TRBV7-7 and TRBJ2-1, with D perhaps matching TRBD2 (5 bases). V was cut by 5 bases and J by 5 bases, with 13 bases left in between. Germline loops: CDR1 SSHAT, CDR2 FNYEAQ (reference sequence). This CDR3 region has 14 residues. CDR3 amino acids: CASSPDYNDNEQFF. In DNA, the CDR3 is TGTGCCAGCAGCCCTGACTACAACGACAATGAGCAGTTCTTC.

The CDR3 loop reads CASSSILSGIYEQYF. The CDR3 DNA sequence: TGTGCCAGCAGCTCCATCCTTAGCGGGATCTACGAGCAGTACTTC. The chain carries TRBV5-6 and TRBJ2-7, with 8 bases matching TRBD2. With V trimmed by 3 bases and J by 3 bases, 8 bases remained unmatched. Germline assignment: CDR1 SGHDT and CDR2 YYEEEE. The CDR3 contains 15 residues.

The genes are TRBV6-5 and TRBJ1-1; D not certain. The CDR3 is 14 amino acids. Germline V gives CDR1 MNHEY, CDR2 SVGAGI. V lost 6 bases to trimming and J lost 0 bases, with 11 bases between them. CDR3 nucleotide sequence: TGTGCCAGCAGGACTTCGGGTATGAACACTGAAGCTTTCTTT. Protein product: CASRTSGMNTEAFF.

V usage is TRBV28 and J usage is TRBJ1-5; D may be TRBD1 (5 bases). The CDR3 has 15 amino acids. Trimming took 4 bases from V and 5 from J, leaving 15 bases between them. In germline, CDR1 is MDHEN, CDR2 SYDVKM. Here the CDR3 reads CASSSLSGGYQPQHF. The DNA of the CDR3 is TGTGCCAGCAGTTCGCTTTCGGGGGGGTATCAGCCCCAGCATTTT.

V and J are TRBV3-1 (or the pseudogene TRBV3-2) and TRBJ2-2; TRBD2 matches at 7 bases. This CDR3 is 16 amino acids long. The V gene's germline CDR1 is LGHDT and CDR2 YNNKEL (reference sequence). The J segment lost 1 base and the V segment lost 2 bases, leaving 4 bases of the junction unmatched. Here the CDR3 DNA reads TGTGCCAGCAGCCAACCTTCGGGGGGGAACACCGGGGAGCTGTTTTTT. Its protein product is CASSQPSGGNTGELFF.

This chain connects TRBV12-3 or TRBV12-4 to TRBJ2-4, with 9 nucleotides matching TRBD2. The junction had 3 bases not matched to a gene; V was cut back by 8 bases and J by 7 bases. The CDR3 consists of 12 residues. CDR3 sequence (DNA): TGTGCCAGCGGGCGGGGGGGGAACATTCAGTACTTC. It yields the protein CASGRGGNIQYF.

The V and J genes are TRBV5-1 and TRBJ1-1, with 7 bases aligning to TRBD1. With 3 bases clipped from V and 0 bases from J, the junction kept 8 bases outside the gene matches. The CDR3 covers 16 residues. The germline V gene has CDR1 SGHRS and CDR2 YFSETQ. The DNA for the CDR3 is TGCGCCAGCAGCTGGGGACAGTTCGGGATGAACACTGAAGCTTTCTTT. The encoded protein is CASSWGQFGMNTEAFF. Full variable domain (remainder filled in from reference TRBV5-1 and TRBJ1-1): KAGVTQTPRYLIKTRGQQVTLSCSPISGHRSVSWYQQTPGQGLQFLFEYFSETQRNKGNFPGRFSGRQFSNSRSEMNVSTLELGDSALYLCASSWGQFGMNTEAFFGQGTRLTVV.

The CDR3 region has the DNA TGCGCCAGCAGCCCGGACAGGGTTTTCGGTGGCTACACCTTC. Translated: CASSPDRVFGGYTF. This chain links TRBV4-1 with TRBJ1-2, with 8 bases that match TRBD1. The V segment lost 4 bases and the J segment 7 bases; nucleotides outside the gene matches: 8. Per germline, CDR1 MGHRA and CDR2 YSYEKL. The CDR3 has 14 residues.

The chain uses TRBV3-1 (or the pseudogene TRBV3-2) and TRBJ1-1, with TRBD1 as a possible D gene (5 bases). The CDR3 spans 16 residues. Germline CDR1 reads LGHDT; CDR2 reads YNNKEL (reference sequence). Trimming took off 0 bases at V and 4 bases at J, with 15 bases between the two ends. The CDR3 loop is CASSQETGSFGTEAFF. The CDR3 DNA sequence: TGTGCCAGCAGCCAAGAAACAGGTTCTTTTGGCACTGAAGCTTTCTTT.

This clone was seen more than once but under ten times. V and J are TRBV2 and TRBJ2-1, with 11 bases that match TRBD2. This CDR3 region has 18 residues. Germline V gene sequence: CDR1 SNHLY, CDR2 FYNNEI. J gave up 2 bases and V 3 bases, and 9 bases lay outside the gene matches. Written as DNA, the CDR3 is TGTGCCAGCAGTGAGACACTACTAGCGGGAGTCCCCTACAATGAGCAGTTCTTC. It is translated as CASSETLLAGVPYNEQFF.

This chain connects TRBV5-1 to TRBJ2-5, with 7 bases matching TRBD1. Trimming removed 3 bases from V and 2 bases from J; junction bases left unmatched: 7. Germline CDR1 SGHRS, CDR2 YFSETQ. The CDR3 extends over 15 amino acids. CDR3 residues: CASSSGQWGQETQYF. In nucleotides, the CDR3 is TGCGCCAGCAGCTCGGGACAGTGGGGTCAAGAGACCCAGTACTTC.

The chain links TRBV19 to TRBJ2-1; maybe TRBD2 (5 bases). The length of the CDR3 is 18 residues. Germline V gene lookup returns CDR1 LNHDA and CDR2 SQIVND (reference sequence). V was cut by 6 bases and J by 0 bases, with 21 bases left in between. The CDR3 bases are TGTGCCAGTAGCCCCGCCCGGGGAGCGGTGAGCTCCTACAATGAGCAGTTCTTC. As protein: CASSPARGAVSSYNEQFF.

The chain uses TRBV6-5 and TRBJ2-5; D may be TRBD1 (5 bases). V dropped 6 bases and J dropped 5 bases, with 19 bases sitting between them. Per the germline V gene, CDR1 is MNHEY and CDR2 is SVGAGI. This CDR3 contains 15 residues. This chain's CDR3 is CASRRHSGLQETQYF. In nucleotides, the CDR3 is TGTGCCAGCAGACGTCATTCAGGGTTGCAGGAGACCCAGTACTTC.

The V call is TRBV5-1, the J call TRBJ1-4; a possible D gene is TRBD1 (5 bases). The CDR3 runs to 15 residues. The germline V gene encodes CDR1 SGHRS and CDR2 YFSETQ. V was trimmed by 3 bases and J by 2 bases, leaving 11 bases between them. CDR3 DNA: TGCGCCAGCAGCTGGGGGGAGCTCACTAATGAAAAACTGTTTTTT. It specifies CASSWGELTNEKLFF.

CDR3 DNA sequence: TGTGCCAGCAGTGACTCAGAGGCGGGGGGCCATATTAATGAGCAGTTCTTC. Its protein product is CASSDSEAGGHINEQFF. V gene TRBV6-4 combines with J gene TRBJ2-1, with 8 bases identical to TRBD2. This CDR3 spans 17 amino acids. The V gene end was trimmed by 0 bases and the J gene end by 7 bases; junction bases not matched to a gene: 11. Looked up from germline, CDR1 is MRHNA and CDR2 is SNTAGT.

There are a few counts of this clone. The chain recombines TRBV13 with TRBJ2-7; unclear D gene. The CDR3 runs 15 residues. Looked up from germline, CDR1 is PRHDT and CDR2 is FYEKMQ (reference sequence). Trimming took 1 base from V and 0 from J, leaving 10 bases between them. CDR3 loop: CASSLDGGSSYEQYF. CDR3 coding DNA: TGTGCCAGCAGCTTAGATGGCGGTAGCTCCTACGAGCAGTACTTC.

V and J are TRBV7-9 and TRBJ2-5; D gene unclear. V lost 4 bases, J lost 0 bases, and 9 bases lay in between. The germline V gene encodes CDR1 SEHNR and CDR2 FQNEAQ (reference sequence). CDR3 size: 14 residues. This chain's CDR3 is CASSSDSYQETQYF. DNA for the CDR3: TGTGCCAGCAGCTCTGACTCGTACCAAGAGACCCAGTACTTC.